Listed here are 7 T cell receptor beta chains from one sample, sequenced in a study of T-cell reconstitution after alpha-beta-depleted transplantation in children. Construction of the TCRbeta library involved unique molecular identifiers. TCRdb independently ran MiXCR on the PCR reads; one entry per CDR3 protein. This sample has around 600,000 distinct CDR3 sequences, with more than 9% found just once. Source: PBMCs from the stem cell graft donor, taken from the stem cell graft. These receptors all come from a human donor who donated a stem cell graft to a child with acute myeloid leukemia.

This clonotype was found many times. The V and J genes are TRBV12-3 or TRBV12-4 and TRBJ2-1; D not resolved. This CDR3 spans 14 amino acids. Trimming removed 6 bases from V and 9 bases from J, with 18 bases in between. CDR3 DNA: TGTGCCAGCAGCCGCGACTCCCGTGGGATTGAGCAGTTCTTC. Its translation is CASSRDSRGIEQFF.

At least ten counts were recorded for this clonotype. In DNA form, the CDR3 reads TGTGCCAGCAGTTGGGACGTAGCCTCTGGGGCCAACGTCCTGACTTTC. Protein: CASSWDVASGANVLTF. The chain is built from TRBV6-2 or TRBV6-3 and TRBJ2-6, with D possibly called TRBD1 or TRBD2 (5 bases each). CDR1 is MNHEY and CDR2 is SVGEGT in the germline V gene. The V and J ends lost 4 bases and 0 bases respectively, with 10 bases between them. The CDR3 consists of 16 residues.

There are many counts of this clonotype. The chain joins TRBV5-5 to TRBJ2-4; D not resolved. The CDR3 is 13 residues long. Per the germline V gene, CDR1 is SGHKS and CDR2 is YYEKEE (reference sequence). Trimming pared 0 bases from V and 9 bases from J, leaving 10 bases between. CDR3 protein: CASSLEGLGIQYF. The CDR3 nucleotides read TGTGCCAGCAGCTTGGAAGGGTTGGGCATTCAGTACTTC.

This clonotype was detected many times. V and J are TRBV10-3 and TRBJ1-5; no reliable D call. V was trimmed by 7 bases and J by 0 bases, leaving 7 bases between them. Germline V gene sequence: CDR1 ENHRY, CDR2 SYGVKD. The CDR3 totals 13 residues. CDR3 protein: CAIKGSSNQPQHF. For the CDR3, the DNA is TGTGCCATCAAAGGCAGTAGCAATCAGCCCCAGCATTTT.

This clonotype was counted a few times. J is TRBJ1-2 and V is TRBV12-3 or TRBV12-4; maybe TRBD1 (5 bases). Between the trimmed V and J ends, which lost 6 bases and 2 bases, there was a span of 10 bases. The CDR3 is made up of 13 amino acids. The CDR3 protein is CASSLRENYGYTF. The CDR3 DNA reads TGTGCCAGCAGCCTCAGGGAAAACTATGGCTACACCTTC.

The rearrangement links TRBV29-1 to TRBJ2-7, with 7 bases fitting TRBD2. The CDR3 spans 13 residues. V gave up 4 bases and J gave up 0 bases; unmatched junction bases: 3. Germline loops: CDR1 SQVTM, CDR2 ANQGSEA. CDR3 bases: TGCAGCGTTGGCACTAGCGTCTCCTACGAGCAGTACTTC. Protein sequence: CSVGTSVSYEQYF.

The CDR3 reads CSANGGPNTGELFF. In DNA form, the CDR3 reads TGCAGTGCAAACGGAGGGCCAAACACCGGGGAGCTGTTTTTT. The chain uses TRBV20-1 and TRBJ2-2, with a possible D match to TRBD2 (6 bases). Trimming removed 6 bases from V and 2 bases from J, with 13 bases in between. The CDR3 covers 14 residues. In germline, CDR1 is DFQATT, CDR2 SNEGSKA (reference sequence).